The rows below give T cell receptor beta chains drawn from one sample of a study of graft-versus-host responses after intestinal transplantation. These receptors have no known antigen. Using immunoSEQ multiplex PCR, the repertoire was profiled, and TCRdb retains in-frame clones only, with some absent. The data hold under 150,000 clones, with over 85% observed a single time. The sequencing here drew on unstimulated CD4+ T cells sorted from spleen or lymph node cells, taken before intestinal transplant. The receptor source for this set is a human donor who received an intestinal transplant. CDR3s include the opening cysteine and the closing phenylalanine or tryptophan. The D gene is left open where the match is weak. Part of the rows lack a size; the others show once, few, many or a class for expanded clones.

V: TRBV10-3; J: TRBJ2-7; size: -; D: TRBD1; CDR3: CAISENHRDRGYEQYF; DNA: TGTGCCATCAGTGAGAACCACCGGGACAGAGGCTACGAGCAGTACTTC
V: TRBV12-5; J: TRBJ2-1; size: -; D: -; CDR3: CASGLVEGKRFF; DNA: TGTGCTAGTGGTTTGGTAGAGGGGAAGCGGTTCTTC
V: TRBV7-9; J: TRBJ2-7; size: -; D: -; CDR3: CASSPLRARASPGGGYF; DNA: TGTGCCAGCAGCCCCCTTAGGGCTCGAGCTAGCCCGGGGGGCGGGTACTTC
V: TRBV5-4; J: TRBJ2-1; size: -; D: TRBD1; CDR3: CASSSKDRWGNEQFF; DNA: TGTGCCAGCAGCTCAAAGGACAGGTGGGGCAATGAGCAGTTCTTC
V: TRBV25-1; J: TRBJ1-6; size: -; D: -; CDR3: CASSRYNSPLHF; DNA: TGTGCCAGCAGCCGTTATAATTCACCCCTCCACTTT
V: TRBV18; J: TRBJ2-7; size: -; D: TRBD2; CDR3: CASSSGGYEQYF; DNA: TGTGCCAGCTCATCGGGGGGGTACGAGCAGTACTTC
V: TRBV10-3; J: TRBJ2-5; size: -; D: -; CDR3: CAISDREETQYF; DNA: TGTGCCATCAGTGATCGGGAAGAGACCCAGTACTTC
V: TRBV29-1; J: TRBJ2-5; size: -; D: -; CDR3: CSVRAWDQETQYF; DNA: TGCAGCGTACGCGCGTGGGACCAAGAGACCCAGTACTTC
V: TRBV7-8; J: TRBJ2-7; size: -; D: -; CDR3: CASSLGHYYEQYF; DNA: TGTGCCAGCAGCTTAGGTCATTACTACGAGCAGTACTTC
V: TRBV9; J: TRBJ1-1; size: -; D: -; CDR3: CASSDGVNTEAFF; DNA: TGTGCCAGCAGCGATGGGGTGAACACTGAAGCTTTCTTT
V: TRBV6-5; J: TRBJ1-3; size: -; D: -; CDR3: CASSYSIGSGNTIYF; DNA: TGTGCCAGCAGTTACTCGATAGGTTCTGGAAACACCATATATTTT
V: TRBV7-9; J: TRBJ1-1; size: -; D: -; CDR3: CASSVHRSLSAFF; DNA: TGTGCCAGCAGCGTACACAGGAGCTTGAGCGCTTTCTTT
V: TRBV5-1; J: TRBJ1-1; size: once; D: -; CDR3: CASSVRGANTEAFF; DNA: TGCGCCAGCAGCGTCCGAGGGGCTAACACTGAAGCTTTCTTT
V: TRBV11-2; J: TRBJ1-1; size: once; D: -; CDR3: CASSRTFGTEAFF; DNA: TGTGCCAGCAGTCGAACCTTCGGCACTGAAGCTTTCTTT
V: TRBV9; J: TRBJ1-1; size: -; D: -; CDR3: CASSPVRGSEAFF; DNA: TGTGCCAGCAGCCCCGTACGAGGGTCTGAAGCTTTCTTT
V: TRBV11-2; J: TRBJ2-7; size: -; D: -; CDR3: CASSLDIKRAYEQYF; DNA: TGTGCCAGCAGCTTAGATATTAAGAGGGCCTACGAGCAGTACTTC
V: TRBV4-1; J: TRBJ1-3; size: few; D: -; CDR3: CASSHGIDGNTIYF; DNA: TGCGCCAGCAGCCATGGAATAGACGGAAACACCATATATTTT
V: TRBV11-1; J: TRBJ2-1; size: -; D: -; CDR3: CASSLRRGYYNEQFF; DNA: TGTGCCAGCAGCTTAAGGCGGGGATACTACAATGAGCAGTTCTTC
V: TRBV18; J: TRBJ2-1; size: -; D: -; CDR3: CASSPQVNEQFF; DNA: TGTGCCAGCTCACCACAGGTTAATGAGCAGTTCTTC
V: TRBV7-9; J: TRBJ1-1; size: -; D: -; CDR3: CASSLAWEGTEAFF; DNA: TGTGCCAGCAGCTTAGCGTGGGAGGGCACTGAAGCTTTCTTT
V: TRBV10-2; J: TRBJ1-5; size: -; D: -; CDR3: CASSESWVQPQHF; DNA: TGCGCCAGCAGTGAGTCGTGGGTACAGCCCCAGCATTTT
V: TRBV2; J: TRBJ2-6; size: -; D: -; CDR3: CASSEDVGRGLAGANVLTF; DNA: TGTGCCAGCAGTGAAGATGTGGGCAGGGGATTGGCTGGGGCCAACGTCCTGACTTTC
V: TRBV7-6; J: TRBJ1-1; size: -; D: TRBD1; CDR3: CASSFPVDLLDRGGPEAFF; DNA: TGTGCCAGCAGCTTCCCCGTAGACTTATTAGACAGGGGAGGGCCTGAAGCTTTCTTT
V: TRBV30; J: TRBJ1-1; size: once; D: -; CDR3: CAWRRKFGVEAFF; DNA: TGTGCCTGGAGGAGGAAGTTTGGAGTTGAAGCTTTCTTT
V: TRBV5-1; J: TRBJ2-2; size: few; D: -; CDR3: CASSLDSNTGELFF; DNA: TGCGCCAGCAGCTTGGACAGTAACACCGGGGAGCTGTTTTTT
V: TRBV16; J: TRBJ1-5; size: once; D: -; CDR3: CASSQYDLFRPQHF; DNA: TGTGCCAGCAGCCAATACGACTTATTTCGGCCCCAGCATTTT
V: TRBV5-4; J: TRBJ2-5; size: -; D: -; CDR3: CASSHDYQETQYF; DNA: TGTGCCAGCAGCCACGACTACCAAGAGACCCAGTACTTC
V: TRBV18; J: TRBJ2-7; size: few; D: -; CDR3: CASSQGSYEQYF; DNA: TGTGCCAGCTCACAGGGGTCCTACGAGCAGTACTTC
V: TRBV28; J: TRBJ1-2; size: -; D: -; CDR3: CASTQRGVYGYTF; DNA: TGTGCCAGCACTCAAAGGGGTGTCTATGGCTACACCTTC
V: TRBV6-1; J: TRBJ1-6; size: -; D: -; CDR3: CASMRGNNSPLHF; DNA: TGTGCCAGCATGAGGGGTAATAATTCACCCCTCCACTTT